This T cell receptor (beta chain) appears in the sequencing data of a study of PD-1 blockade in classical Hodgkin lymphoma. Study overall: A 3 mg/kg intravenous dose of nivolumab was received by patients every 2 weeks. Notes on the study in general: Lower baseline TCR diversity was reported for newly diagnosed patients than for healthy donors. Baseline diversity resembling that of newly diagnosed patients was seen in complete responders. Repertoires differed for reasons still undefined, possibly disease activity or prior therapy.

Generated by immunoSEQ multiplex PCR, the TCRdb table keeps only in-frame clones and is missing some. The sample carries about 21,000 clones, over 70% recorded once. Turning to this clone: Its antigen is as yet unknown.

Trimming removed 0 bases from V and 0 bases from J, with 9 bases in between. Germline-derived CDR1 and CDR2 are MNHEY and SVGAGI. The CDR3 totals 15 residues. All patients experienced relapse after autologous stem cell transplantation, and brentuximab vedotin exposure was variable. The chain carries TRBV6-5 and TRBJ2-7, with D possibly being TRBD2 (5 bases). This receptor was obtained from a human donor with classical Hodgkin lymphoma. This specimen was peripheral blood mononuclear cells (PBMCs), taken at baseline. Here the CDR3 DNA reads TGTGCCAGCAGTTACTCTTTCGGGGTCTCCTACGAGCAGTACTTC. Translating gives CASSYSFGVSYEQYF.